A single sample gave rise to the 13 T cell receptor beta chains below, sequenced in a study of T-cell reconstitution after alpha-beta-depleted transplantation in children. Molecular barcoding with unique molecular identifiers was used for the TCRbeta library. TCRdb reprocessed the PCR reads via MiXCR and lists one record per CDR3 protein. The profile shows 210,000 or so distinct CDR3 sequences, approximately 10% of them singletons. Sequencing was performed on PBMCs, taken before TCRalphabeta/CD19-depleted stem cell transplant. These TCRs come from a child in the first two years of life with acute myeloid leukemia, due to receive a stem cell transplant.

The rearrangement uses TRBV5-5 and TRBJ1-5; 7 bases are a match to TRBD1. The CDR3 length is 15 residues. Germline-derived CDR1 and CDR2 are SGHKS and YYEKEE (reference sequence). V dropped 4 bases and J dropped 4; count of bases not matched to a gene: 8. Here the CDR3 DNA reads TGTGCCAGCAGCAAACGCGGACAGGAGAATCAGCCCCAGCATTTT. Translated: CASSKRGQENQPQHF.

There are many counts of this clonotype. DNA of the CDR3: TGTGCCAGCAACCCAGGAGGGGAATACGGCTACACCTTC. Protein sequence: CASNPGGEYGYTF. This chain joins TRBV7-9 and TRBJ1-2, with D possibly matching TRBD1 (5 bases). The CDR3 has 13 residues. Germline CDR1 reads SEHNR; CDR2 reads FQNEAQ (reference sequence). Trimming left V 7 bases short and J 8 bases short, with 17 bases between.

This clonotype was found many times. V usage is TRBV5-6 and J usage is TRBJ1-1, with D perhaps matching TRBD1 (6 bases). Germline V gene data show CDR1 as SGHDT and CDR2 as YYEEEE. V was cut by 6 bases and J by 8 bases, with 17 bases left in between. The CDR3 sequence is 13 residues long. The CDR3 coding sequence is TGTGCCAGCACCGTTTACAGGGTTGCCGAAGCTTTCTTT. This translates into CASTVYRVAEAFF.

Comments on this clonotype: A much larger clone differs from this one at a single base, so this may be a read error. The V gene is TRBV20-1, the J gene TRBJ2-7, with 8 nucleotides matching TRBD1. V was clipped by 8 bases and J by 1 base; unmatched bases: 10. This CDR3 spans 14 amino acids. Germline-derived CDR1 and CDR2 are DFQATT and SNEGSKA (reference sequence). CDR3 DNA: TGCAGTACGGAGACCGGGACAGGATCCTACGAGCAGTACTTC. Protein product: CSTETGTGSYEQYF.

J is TRBJ2-3 and V is TRBV30, with D unclear. This CDR3 has 11 amino acids. The V and J ends lost 2 bases and 4 bases respectively, with 4 bases between them. Germline V lookup: CDR1 GTSNPN, CDR2 SVGIG (reference sequence). CDR3 residues: CAWSIADTQYF. The CDR3 region has the DNA TGTGCCTGGAGTATAGCAGATACGCAGTATTTT.

This clonotype was counted ten times or more. V and J are TRBV2 and TRBJ2-1; no firm D call. The V end lost 4 bases, the J end lost 2 bases, and 12 bases lay between the germline ends. Germline CDR1 is SNHLY and CDR2 is FYNNEI. The CDR3 has 15 amino acids. The chain's CDR3 is CASSVIPMTYNEQFF. In DNA, the CDR3 is TGTGCCAGCAGTGTAATCCCCATGACCTACAATGAGCAGTTCTTC.

This clonotype was detected ten times or more. The CDR3 bases are TGTGCCAGCAGCCAGCTTAGCGGGACCTACAATGAGCAGTTCTTC. Translating it yields CASSQLSGTYNEQFF. The V and J genes are TRBV7-2 and TRBJ2-1; TRBD2 agrees at 8 bases. After removal of 5 bases from V and 2 bases from J, the junction contained 5 bases not matched to a gene. The CDR3 has 15 residues. Germline V gives CDR1 SGHTA, CDR2 FQGNSA. Drawing the rest from reference TRBV7-2 and TRBJ2-1, the complete variable domain is GAGVSQSPSNKVTEKGKDVELRCDPISGHTALYWYRQSLGQGLEFLIYFQGNSAPDKSGLPSDRFSAERTGGSVSTLTIQRTQQEDSAVYLCASSQLSGTYNEQFFGPGTRLTVL.

For this clonotype: A read error is possible here, since a much larger clone lies one base away. J is TRBJ2-2 and V is TRBV12-3 or TRBV12-4, with D possibly TRBD2 on 6 matching bases. CDR3 length: 15 residues. The CDR3 reads CVSSSAGSYTGELFF. The CDR3 DNA is TGTGTCAGCAGCTCCGCCGGGAGTTACACCGGGGAGCTGTTTTTT.

This clonotype was detected ten times or more. V and J are TRBV28 and TRBJ2-7, with D tentatively TRBD1 (5 bases). There are 13 residues in the CDR3. With 0 bases removed from V and 3 bases from J, the gap between germline ends came to 6 bases. CDR1 is MDHEN and CDR2 is SYDVKM in the germline V gene. The CDR3: CASSLWDNYEQYF. The CDR3 bases are TGTGCCAGCAGTTTATGGGACAACTACGAGCAGTACTTC.

This clonotype was counted many times. The V gene is TRBV10-3, the J gene TRBJ1-1; the D is unclear. CDR1 is ENHRY and CDR2 is SYGVKD in the germline V gene. The V end lost 3 bases, the J end lost 3 bases, and 11 bases lay between the germline ends. This CDR3 contains 14 residues. CDR3 DNA sequence: TGTGCCATCAGTGAACTGGGAAGGGACACTGAAGCTTTCTTT. Translating it yields CAISELGRDTEAFF.

In its sample, this clonotype was seen many times. The genes are TRBV20-1 and TRBJ2-1, with 12 bases matching TRBD2. Trimming cost V 5 bases and J 10 bases; bases outside gene matches: 15. The CDR3 sequence is 16 residues long. CDR1 and CDR2 (germline): DFQATT, SNEGSKA (reference sequence). This CDR3 reads CSALGTSGPQSREQFF. Written as DNA, the CDR3 is TGCAGTGCTCTCGGGACTAGCGGGCCACAATCTCGGGAGCAGTTCTTC.

This clonotype has a count of ten or more. The chain uses TRBV7-3 and TRBJ1-6, with TRBD1 as a possible D gene (6 bases). The ends were cut back, 2 bases at V and 4 bases at J, with 6 bases in the middle. Germline CDR1 is SGHTA and CDR2 is FQGTGA. The CDR3 is 14 residues long. CDR3 loop: CASSLGTYNSPLHF. The CDR3 region has the DNA TGTGCCAGCAGCTTAGGGACATATAATTCACCCCTCCACTTT.

This clonotype appeared a few times. The genes are TRBV20-1 and TRBJ2-2; D is possibly TRBD1 or TRBD2 (6 bases each). V lost 6 bases and J lost 2, with 13 bases in between. CDR3 size: 14 residues. Germline V gives CDR1 DFQATT, CDR2 SNEGSKA (reference sequence). CDR3 amino acids: CSALEGGNTGELFF. CDR3 DNA: TGCAGTGCCCTAGAGGGGGGCAACACCGGGGAGCTGTTTTTT.